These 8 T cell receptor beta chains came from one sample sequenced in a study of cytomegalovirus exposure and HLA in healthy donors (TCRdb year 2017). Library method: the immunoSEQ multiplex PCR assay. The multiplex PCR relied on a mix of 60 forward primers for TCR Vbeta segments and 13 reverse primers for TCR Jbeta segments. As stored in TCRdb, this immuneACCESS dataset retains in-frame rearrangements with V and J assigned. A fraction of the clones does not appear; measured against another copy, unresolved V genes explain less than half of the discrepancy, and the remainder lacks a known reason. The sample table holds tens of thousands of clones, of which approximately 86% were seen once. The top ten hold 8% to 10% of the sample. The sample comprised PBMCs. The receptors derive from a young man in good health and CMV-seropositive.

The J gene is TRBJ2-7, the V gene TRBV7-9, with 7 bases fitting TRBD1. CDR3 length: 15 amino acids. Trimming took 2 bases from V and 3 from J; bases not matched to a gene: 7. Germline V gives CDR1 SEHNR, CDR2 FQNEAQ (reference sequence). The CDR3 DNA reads TGTGCCAGCAGCTTACGGACAGGAGAGAACTACGAGCAGTACTTC. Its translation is CASSLRTGENYEQYF.

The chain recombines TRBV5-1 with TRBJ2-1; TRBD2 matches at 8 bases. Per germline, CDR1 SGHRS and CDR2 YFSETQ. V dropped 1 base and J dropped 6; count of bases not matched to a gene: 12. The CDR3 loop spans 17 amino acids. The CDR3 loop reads CASSLSRREGASNEQFF. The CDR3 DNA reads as TGCGCCAGCAGCTTGTCTCGACGGGAGGGCGCCTCCAATGAGCAGTTCTTC.

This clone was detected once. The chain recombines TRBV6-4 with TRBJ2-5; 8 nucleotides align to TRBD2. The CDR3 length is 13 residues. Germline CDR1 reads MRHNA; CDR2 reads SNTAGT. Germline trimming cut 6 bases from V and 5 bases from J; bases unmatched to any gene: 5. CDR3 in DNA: TGTGCCAGCAGCGCCCGGGAGGGTGAGACCCAGTACTTC. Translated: CASSAREGETQYF.

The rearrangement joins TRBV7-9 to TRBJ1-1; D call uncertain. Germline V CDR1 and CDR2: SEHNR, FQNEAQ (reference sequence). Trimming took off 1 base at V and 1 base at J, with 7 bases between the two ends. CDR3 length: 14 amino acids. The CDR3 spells CASSLDSGNTEAFF. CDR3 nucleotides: TGTGCCAGCAGCTTAGACTCCGGGAACACTGAAGCTTTCTTT. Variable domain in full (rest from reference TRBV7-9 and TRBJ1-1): DTGVSQNPRHKITKRGQNVTFRCDPISEHNRLYWYRQTLGQGPEFLTYFQNEAQLEKSRLLSDRFSAERPKGSFSTLEIQRTEQGDSAMYLCASSLDSGNTEAFFGQGTRLTVV.

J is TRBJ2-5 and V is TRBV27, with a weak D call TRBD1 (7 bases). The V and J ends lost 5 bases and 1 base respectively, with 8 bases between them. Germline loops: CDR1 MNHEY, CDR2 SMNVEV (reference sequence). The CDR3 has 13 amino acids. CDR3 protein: CASSQGGQETQYF. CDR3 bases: TGTGCCAGCAGTCAGGGGGGCCAAGAGACCCAGTACTTC.

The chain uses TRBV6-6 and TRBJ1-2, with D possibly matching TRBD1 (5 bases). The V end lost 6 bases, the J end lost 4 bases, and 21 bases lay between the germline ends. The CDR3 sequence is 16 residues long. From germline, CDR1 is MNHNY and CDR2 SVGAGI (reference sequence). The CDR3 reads CASSLGRTRVGYGYTF. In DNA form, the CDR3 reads TGTGCCAGCAGCCTGGGGCGGACCCGAGTGGGCTATGGCTACACCTTC.

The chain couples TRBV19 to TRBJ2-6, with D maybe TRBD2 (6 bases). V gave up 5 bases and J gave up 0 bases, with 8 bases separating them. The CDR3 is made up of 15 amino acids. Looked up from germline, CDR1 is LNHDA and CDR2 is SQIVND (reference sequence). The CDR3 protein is CASSAGSSGANVLTF. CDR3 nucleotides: TGTGCCAGTAGTGCGGGGTCCTCTGGGGCCAACGTCCTGACTTTC.

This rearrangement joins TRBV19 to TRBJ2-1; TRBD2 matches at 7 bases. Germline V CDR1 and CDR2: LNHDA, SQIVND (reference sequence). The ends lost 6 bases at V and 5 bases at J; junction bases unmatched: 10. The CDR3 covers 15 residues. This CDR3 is CASRGSAGANNEQFF. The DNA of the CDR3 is TGTGCCAGTAGGGGGTCTGCGGGAGCGAACAATGAGCAGTTCTTC.